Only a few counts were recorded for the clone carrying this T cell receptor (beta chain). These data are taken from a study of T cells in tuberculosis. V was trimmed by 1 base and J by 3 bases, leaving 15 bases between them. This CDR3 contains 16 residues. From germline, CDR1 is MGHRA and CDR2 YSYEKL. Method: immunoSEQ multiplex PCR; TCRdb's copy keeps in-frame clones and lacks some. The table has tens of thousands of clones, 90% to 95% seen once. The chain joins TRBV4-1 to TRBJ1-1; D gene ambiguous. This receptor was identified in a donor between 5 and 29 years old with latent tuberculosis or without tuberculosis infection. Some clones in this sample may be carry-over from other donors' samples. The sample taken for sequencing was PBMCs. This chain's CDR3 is CASSQGLPGVDTEAFF. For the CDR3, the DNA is TGCGCCAGCAGCCAAGGTCTCCCGGGTGTTGACACTGAAGCTTTCTTT.